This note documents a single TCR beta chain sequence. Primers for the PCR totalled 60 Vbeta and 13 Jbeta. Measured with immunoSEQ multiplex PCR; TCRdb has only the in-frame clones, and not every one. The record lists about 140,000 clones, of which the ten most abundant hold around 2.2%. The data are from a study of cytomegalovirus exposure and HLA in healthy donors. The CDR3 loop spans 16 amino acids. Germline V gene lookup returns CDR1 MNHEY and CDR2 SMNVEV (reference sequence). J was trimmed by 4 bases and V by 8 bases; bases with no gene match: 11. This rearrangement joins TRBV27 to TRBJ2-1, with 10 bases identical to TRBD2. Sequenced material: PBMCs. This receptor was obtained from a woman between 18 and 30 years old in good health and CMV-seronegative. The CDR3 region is CASGLAGAPFYNEQFF. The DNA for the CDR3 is TGTGCCAGCGGGCTAGCGGGAGCCCCCTTTTACAATGAGCAGTTCTTC.